One sample yielded the 18 T cell receptor beta chains listed below, sequenced in a study of CD8+ T cells in alopecia areata. This sample's treatment: oral pan-JAK inhibitor, 5-10 mg twice daily. cDNA reverse transcribed from extracted RNA served as the sequencing template. Assay used: immunoSEQ multiplex PCR; TCRdb lists only in-frame clones, some missing. This sample yields 110,000 to 150,000 clones, of which roughly 50% are seen a single time; less than 20% belongs to the top ten. Material: CD8+ T cells sorted from blood, obtained at week 4, from a patient treated with tofacitinib. These receptors were taken from a human donor with alopecia areata.

This clone was observed a handful of times. This chain links TRBV4-1 with TRBJ2-7; the D gene is possibly TRBD1 (5 bases). CDR3 length: 14 amino acids. The germline CDR1 and CDR2 sequences are MGHRA and YSYEKL. V lost 4 bases to trimming and J lost 1 base, with 11 bases between them. The chain's CDR3 is CASSPRGRSYEQYF. The DNA of the CDR3 is TGCGCCAGCAGCCCTAGGGGCAGGTCCTACGAGCAGTACTTC.

The chain joins TRBV29-1 to TRBJ1-1; D uncertain. The V gene lost 6 bases and the J gene lost 6 bases, with 14 bases spanning the gap. Germline CDR1 SQVTM, CDR2 ANQGSEA. CDR3 length: 12 residues. In nucleotides, the CDR3 is TGCAGCGTGGTAGAGGGTGGATCTGAAGCTTTCTTT. It codes for CSVVEGGSEAFF.

The rearrangement links TRBV7-2 to TRBJ1-5; TRBD1 aligns across 8 bases. J lost 8 bases, V lost 1 base, and 7 bases had no gene match. CDR1 is SGHTA and CDR2 is FQGNSA in the germline V gene. The CDR3 spans 15 residues. The CDR3 DNA follows: TGTGCCAGCAGCTTAGGCCTGACAGGGGAGAAGCCCCAGCATTTT. Amino acids: CASSLGLTGEKPQHF.

This CDR3 reads CASSRLTGYTGELFF. The CDR3 coding sequence is TGCGCCAGCAGCCGCCTGACAGGGTACACCGGGGAGCTGTTTTTT. The chain combines TRBV4-3 with TRBJ2-2, with 7 nucleotides matching TRBD1. The length of the CDR3 is 15 residues. Per germline, CDR1 LGHNA and CDR2 YSLEER. Unmatched junction bases numbered 5, after V lost 4 bases and J lost 3 bases.

This clone was seen a handful of times. A read error may produce the germline difference seen at one junction end. V and J are TRBV5-8 and TRBJ1-2; maybe TRBD1 (5 bases). CDR1 SGHTS and CDR2 YDEGEE come from the germline V gene. This CDR3 has 13 amino acids. In DNA form, the CDR3 reads TGTGCCAGCAGCTTAGTGGGGACTTACCTTCTGGGTTTC. This gives the protein CASSLVGTYLLGF.

The CDR3 DNA reads as TGTGCCAGCACTCTATTGGGGGATGGCTACACCTTC. The encoded protein is CASTLLGDGYTF. The chain combines TRBV6-1 with TRBJ1-2, with D possibly being TRBD1 (5 bases). This CDR3 has 12 amino acids. Between the trimmed V and J ends, which lost 7 bases and 6 bases, there was a span of 12 bases. The V gene's germline CDR1 is MNHNS and CDR2 SASEGT.

The CDR3 bases are TGTGCCAGCTGGCAGGGGGGGAATGGCTACACCTTC. Translated, it gives CASWQGGNGYTF. V usage is TRBV27 and J usage is TRBJ1-2; 7 positions match TRBD1. This CDR3 comprises 12 residues. Germline lookup yields CDR1 MNHEY and CDR2 SMNVEV (reference sequence). V shed 8 bases and J 6 bases; nucleotides not matched to a gene: 6.

The chain employs TRBV19 and TRBJ1-1; a possible D gene is TRBD1 (5 bases). The germline V and J ends were trimmed by 5 bases and 5 bases, with 18 bases remaining between them. This CDR3 comprises 15 residues. Germline assignment: CDR1 LNHDA and CDR2 SQIVND (reference sequence). CDR3 loop: CASSPWEGIGTEAFF. The CDR3 DNA sequence: TGTGCCAGTAGTCCATGGGAGGGGATTGGAACTGAAGCTTTCTTT.

The V call is TRBV15, the J call TRBJ1-2; maybe TRBD1 (5 bases). The V end was cut by 3 bases, the J end by 4 bases, with 18 bases between. This CDR3 is built from 16 residues. CDR1 is LNHNV, CDR2 YYDKDF, per germline (reference sequence). CDR3 coding DNA: TGTGCCACCAGCAGTGCCCGGGACGTTCAACTCTATGGCTACACCTTC. The encoded protein is CATSSARDVQLYGYTF.

This clone was observed a few times. The CDR3 loop reads CASSPGTSGGPYNEQFF. The CDR3 nucleotides read TGTGCCAGCAGCCCTGGGACTAGCGGGGGGCCATACAATGAGCAGTTCTTC. The V gene is TRBV9, the J gene TRBJ2-1; 15 bases agree with TRBD2. The germline V gene has CDR1 SGDLS and CDR2 YYNGEE. The CDR3 loop spans 17 amino acids. V was clipped by 4 bases and J by 4 bases; unmatched bases: 6.

This clone was recorded a few times. The V call is TRBV27, the J call TRBJ1-6, with TRBD1 matching over 7 bases. Trimming took 5 bases from V and 8 from J; bases not matched to a gene: 12. The length of the CDR3 is 16 residues. Per germline, CDR1 MNHEY and CDR2 SMNVEV (reference sequence). The CDR3 bases are TGTGCCAGCAGTCCCTCCTGGGGGGACAGTCATTCACCCCTCCACTTT. It codes for CASSPSWGDSHSPLHF.

This chain links TRBV29-1 with TRBJ2-1; 10 bases fit TRBD2. With V trimmed by 2 bases and J by 9 bases, 13 bases remained unmatched. This CDR3 is built from 16 residues. The germline V gene has CDR1 SQVTM and CDR2 ANQGSEA. CDR3 sequence reads: CSVEIAGGRLLGEQFF. In DNA form, the CDR3 reads TGCAGCGTTGAAATAGCGGGGGGTAGGCTTCTCGGTGAGCAGTTCTTC.

This clone was recorded a few times. The V gene is TRBV7-2, the J gene TRBJ2-5; tentative D call: TRBD2 (5 bases). The CDR3 runs 17 residues. Trimming took off 1 base at V and 3 bases at J, with 18 bases between the two ends. The germline V gene encodes CDR1 SGHTA and CDR2 FQGNSA. The CDR3 sequence: CASSLDWSKGAEETQYF. The DNA of the CDR3 is TGTGCCAGCAGCTTAGATTGGAGCAAGGGAGCGGAAGAGACCCAGTACTTC.

In this sample, this clone turned up a few times. The V and J genes are TRBV6-6 and TRBJ1-5; D uncertain. V lost 11 bases and J 0 bases, leaving 14 bases between the germline ends. This CDR3 contains 14 residues. Looked up from germline, CDR1 is MNHNY and CDR2 is SVGAGI (reference sequence). Here the CDR3 DNA reads TGTGCCTCTCTCCCCGGTCATAGCAATCAGCCCCAGCATTTT. Its translation: CASLPGHSNQPQHF.

The chain is built from TRBV10-3 and TRBJ2-6; TRBD1 agrees at 7 bases. Germline assignment: CDR1 ENHRY and CDR2 SYGVKD. This CDR3 contains 14 residues. The junction had 5 bases not matched to a gene; V was cut back by 8 bases and J by 4 bases. The CDR3 spells CAIEGAQGANVLTF. The CDR3 DNA follows: TGTGCCATCGAGGGGGCGCAGGGGGCCAACGTCCTGACTTTC.

This clone appeared once. The chain employs TRBV29-1 and TRBJ1-2; TRBD1 might be the D (6 bases). The CDR3 totals 13 residues. The V gene lost 8 bases and the J gene lost 5 bases, with 18 bases spanning the gap. CDR1 SQVTM and CDR2 ANQGSEA come from the germline V gene. CDR3 DNA: TGCAGCACGGTCGGGGGGGACACTTATGGCTACACCTTC. It encodes CSTVGGDTYGYTF.

This chain links TRBV29-1 with TRBJ1-2; tentative D call: TRBD1 (5 bases). The CDR3 has 12 residues. CDR1 and CDR2 from the germline V gene are SQVTM and ANQGSEA. The ends were cut back, 8 bases at V and 2 bases at J, with 12 bases in the middle. Here the CDR3 DNA reads TGCAGCATACTGGGACGGAACTATGGCTACACCTTC. Protein: CSILGRNYGYTF.

This clone was seen a few times. The chain uses TRBV14 and TRBJ2-5; tentatively, D is TRBD1 (5 bases). This CDR3 is built from 15 residues. Per the germline V gene, CDR1 is SGHDN and CDR2 is FVKESK. V was clipped by 6 bases and J by 1 base, with 15 bases between them. The DNA of the CDR3 is TGTGCCAGCAGTCGGACAAGCCGCCCCCAAGAGACCCAGTACTTC. It translates to CASSRTSRPQETQYF.